A single sample is the source of the 5 T cell receptor beta chains below, sequenced in a study of blood T cell repertoires in COVID-19. Here immunoSEQ multiplex PCR was the method, and the copy in TCRdb shows in-frame clones only, minus some. The sample lists nearly 350,000 clones; around 87% were seen once. What was sequenced was peripheral blood. Every receptor here comes from a woman in her forties or fifties with COVID-19, enrolled during active disease.

The gene calls are TRBV6-5 and TRBJ1-5; tentative D call: TRBD1 (6 bases). This CDR3 spans 15 amino acids. With 8 bases removed from V and 0 bases from J, the gap between germline ends came to 14 bases. Germline CDR1 and CDR2: MNHEY and SVGAGI. CDR3 region: CASGRGRYSNQPQHF. CDR3 in DNA: TGTGCCAGCGGCAGGGGACGTTATAGCAATCAGCCCCAGCATTTT.

The rearrangement links TRBV24-1 to TRBJ2-7, with a possible D match to TRBD1 (9 bases). The CDR3 sequence is 16 residues long. Trimming removed 2 bases at V and 3 bases at J, with 16 bases between. CDR1 and CDR2 (germline): KGHDR, SFDVKD. The CDR3 here is CATSDSGGDRVYEQYF. Written as DNA, the CDR3 is TGTGCCACCAGTGATTCCGGGGGGGACAGGGTCTACGAGCAGTACTTC.

The V call is TRBV6-2 or TRBV6-3, the J call TRBJ1-2, with 8 bases that match TRBD1. J lost 10 bases, V lost 6 bases, and 16 bases had no gene match. This CDR3 has 15 amino acids. The germline gives CDR1 MNHEY, CDR2 SVGEGT. CDR3 DNA: TGTGCCAGCAGCCGGGGAACCAGGGGGCCTCGTGACTACACCTTC. Its translation: CASSRGTRGPRDYTF.

V and J are TRBV18 and TRBJ1-5, with unresolved D. CDR1 is KGHSH and CDR2 is LQKENI in the germline V gene. Trimming pared 3 bases from V and 2 bases from J, leaving 8 bases between. CDR3 length: 14 residues. CDR3 amino acids: CASSPAGGNQPQHF. Here the CDR3 DNA reads TGTGCCAGCTCACCCGCGGGTGGCAATCAGCCCCAGCATTTT.

This clone was seen a few times. The V gene is TRBV19, the J gene TRBJ2-7, with 9 bases fitting TRBD1. J gave up 3 bases and V 2 bases, and 5 bases lay outside the gene matches. The CDR3 extends over 15 amino acids. Germline V lookup: CDR1 LNHDA, CDR2 SQIVND (reference sequence). DNA for the CDR3: TGTGCCAGTAGTATAAACAGGGGGCTCTACTACGAGCAGTACTTC. Translation gives CASSINRGLYYEQYF.